Listed below are T cell receptor beta chains from one sample, sequenced in a study of long-term antiretroviral therapy in people with HIV. Libraries were prepared by immunoSEQ multiplex PCR; TCRdb keeps only in-frame clonotypes and omits some of them. The profile covers roughly 34,000 clones, with approximately 85% appearing a single time and about 4.8% taken by the ten largest. The sequences come from unsorted PBMCs, collected roughly 2.9 years before starting antiretroviral therapy. The receptors here all came from a woman in her 30s with HIV. Each CDR3 is given with its conserved first and last residue. Fields, in order: D gene, clone size, V gene, J gene, CDR3 protein, CDR3 DNA. D genes are given only for firm matches. A row's size may be missing; if present it is once, few, many or a size class.

TRBD2	.	TRBV12-5	TRBJ2-1	CASSGVAGQFF	TGTGCTAGTTCCGGCGTAGCGGGGCAGTTCTTC
TRBD2	.	TRBV19	TRBJ2-3	CASQRLAGALESDTQYF	TGTGCCAGCCAAAGACTAGCGGGGGCCCTCGAGTCAGATACGCAGTATTTT
.	.	TRBV30	TRBJ1-2	CAWSSPPLWNYGYTF	TGTGCCTGGAGTAGCCCCCCGCTGTGGAACTATGGCTACACCTTC
.	.	TRBV28	TRBJ1-1	CASSPGTNTEAFF	TGTGCCAGCAGTCCCGGGACAAACACTGAAGCTTTCTTT
.	.	TRBV27	TRBJ1-1	CASKFNLNTEAFF	TGTGCCAGTAAGTTTAACCTAAACACTGAAGCTTTCTTT
.	.	TRBV4-1	TRBJ1-5	CASSPQPDQPQHF	TGCGCCAGCAGCCCCCAACCGGATCAGCCCCAGCATTTT
.	.	TRBV12-5	TRBJ1-1	CASLDRPNTEAFF	TGTGCTAGTCTCGACAGGCCGAACACTGAAGCTTTCTTT
.	.	TRBV6-1	TRBJ1-1	CASSEASLSEAFF	TGTGCCAGCAGTGAAGCGTCCCTCAGTGAAGCTTTCTTT
.	.	TRBV7-3	TRBJ2-7	CASSLTGGESEQYF	TGTGCCAGCAGCTTAACCGGGGGCGAGTCCGAGCAGTACTTC
.	.	TRBV9	TRBJ2-1	CASSVTQGGNNEQFF	TGTGCCAGCAGCGTAACACAGGGGGGGAACAATGAGCAGTTCTTC
.	.	TRBV6-1	TRBJ1-5	CASSEAGTRNQPQHF	TGTGCCAGCAGTGAAGCAGGGACACGCAATCAGCCCCAGCATTTT
TRBD1	.	TRBV10-3	TRBJ1-1	CAITQRGTGITEAFF	TGTGCCATCACCCAGCGGGGGACAGGGATCACTGAAGCTTTCTTT
TRBD2	.	TRBV12-5	TRBJ2-7	CASGGSGGAPYEQYF	TGTGCTAGTGGGGGAAGCGGGGGGGCCCCGTACGAGCAGTACTTC
.	.	TRBV30	TRBJ1-2	CAWTGSAYGYTF	TGTGCCTGGACAGGTTCCGCCTATGGCTACACCTTC
.	.	TRBV11-2	TRBJ1-2	CASSLGQGLDYGYTF	TGTGCCAGCAGCTTAGGTCAGGGTTTGGACTATGGCTACACCTTC
.	.	TRBV19	TRBJ1-3	CASGVASSGNTIYF	TGTGCCAGCGGAGTGGCTTCCTCTGGAAACACCATATATTTT
TRBD2	.	TRBV7-7	TRBJ2-2	CASSLQAPGGGAGTGELFF	TGTGCCAGCAGCTTACAGGCCCCCGGCGGGGGGGCAGGCACCGGGGAGCTGTTTTTT
.	.	TRBV18	TRBJ1-3	CASAPLGDLSGNTIYF	TGTGCCAGCGCGCCGCTTGGGGATCTCTCTGGAAACACCATATATTTT
.	once	TRBV5-6	TRBJ1-5	CASSLLGGNSNQPQHF	TGTGCCAGCAGCTTATTGGGGGGGAATAGCAATCAGCCCCAGCATTTT
.	.	TRBV18	TRBJ1-1	CASSEHRDTEAFF	TGTGCCAGCTCCGAACATAGGGACACTGAAGCTTTCTTT